The 17 T cell receptor beta chains presented below share a single source sample, sequenced in a study of blood T cell repertoires in COVID-19. The assay was immunoSEQ multiplex PCR, and TCRdb's table has in-frame clones only and misses some. The table records about 160,000 clones, 70% to 85% of them present only once. Sequencing input: peripheral blood. These receptors all come from a woman older than 75 with acute or convalescent COVID-19.

V is TRBV2 and J is TRBJ1-2; 12 bases are shared with TRBD1. The CDR3 contains 15 residues. The germline V gene has CDR1 SNHLY and CDR2 FYNNEI. V dropped 11 bases and J dropped 8; count of bases not matched to a gene: 15. CDR3 loop: CAGSLRDRGRGGYTF. CDR3 in DNA: TGTGCCGGATCCCTCCGGGACAGGGGGCGCGGGGGCTACACCTTC. Full variable domain (remainder filled in from reference TRBV2 and TRBJ1-2): EPEVTQTPSHQVTQMGQEVILRCVPISNHLYFYWYRQILGQKVEFLVSFYNNEISEKSEIFDDQFSVERPDGSNFTLKIRSTKLEDSAMYFCAGSLRDRGRGGYTFGSGTRLTVV.

V and J are TRBV6-5 and TRBJ2-1; unclear D gene. Germline-derived CDR1 and CDR2 are MNHEY and SVGAGI. This CDR3 has 13 amino acids. V dropped 0 bases and J dropped 5 bases, with 5 bases sitting between them. The DNA of the CDR3 is TGTGCCAGCAGTTACTCGCTAAACAATGAGCAGTTCTTC. Its protein product is CASSYSLNNEQFF.

V gene TRBV27 combines with J gene TRBJ1-1; D is perhaps TRBD1 (6 bases). This CDR3 is built from 14 residues. The V and J ends lost 5 bases and 0 bases respectively, with 10 bases between them. Germline loops: CDR1 MNHEY, CDR2 SMNVEV (reference sequence). In DNA, the CDR3 is TGTGCCAGCAGTCCACAGGGAGTGAACACTGAAGCTTTCTTT. This translates into CASSPQGVNTEAFF.

The rearrangement joins TRBV5-5 to TRBJ1-1; TRBD1 aligns across 7 bases. Germline CDR1 SGHKS, CDR2 YYEKEE (reference sequence). CDR3 length equals 14 residues. With 1 base clipped from V and 1 base from J, the junction kept 1 base outside the gene matches. The CDR3 sequence: CASSLTGANTEAFF. The CDR3 DNA reads as TGTGCCAGCAGCTTGACAGGGGCGAACACTGAAGCTTTCTTT. Full variable domain (remainder filled in from reference TRBV5-5 and TRBJ1-1): DAGVTQSPTHLIKTRGQQVTLRCSPISGHKSVSWYQQVLGQGPQFIFQYYEKEERGRGNFPDRFSARQFPNYSSELNVNALLLGDSALYLCASSLTGANTEAFFGQGTRLTVV.

This chain links TRBV18 with TRBJ2-3; TRBD2 agrees at 10 bases. V dropped 4 bases and J dropped 4; count of bases not matched to a gene: 5. This CDR3 is built from 15 residues. Germline CDR1 KGHSH, CDR2 LQKENI. CDR3 nucleotides: TGTGCCAGCTCACACCTAGCGGGAGAAGCAGATACGCAGTATTTT. This translates into CASSHLAGEADTQYF.

The chain uses TRBV10-3 and TRBJ2-1; perhaps TRBD2 as D (5 bases). Trimming removed 10 bases from V and 0 bases from J, with 10 bases in between. CDR1 and CDR2 from the germline V gene are ENHRY and SYGVKD. CDR3 length equals 13 residues. This CDR3 reads CASWELSYNEQFF. The CDR3 region has the DNA TGTGCCAGTTGGGAGCTCTCCTACAATGAGCAGTTCTTC.

This clone was counted a few times. The J gene is TRBJ2-1, the V gene TRBV10-2, with TRBD2 identical over 15 bases. V lost 6 bases and J lost 8; bases outside the gene matches: 2. There are 14 residues in the CDR3. Germline values: CDR1 WSHSY, CDR2 SAAADI. The CDR3 DNA is TGCGCCAGCAGAGGACTAGCGGGAGGGTATGAGCAGTTCTTC. Its translation is CASRGLAGGYEQFF.

The CDR3 DNA reads as TGTGCCAGCAGTTACGGTCTAGCGGGAGTCAACGGGGAGCTGTTTTTT. It yields the protein CASSYGLAGVNGELFF. J is TRBJ2-2 and V is TRBV6-5, with 10 nucleotides matching TRBD2. Germline V lookup: CDR1 MNHEY, CDR2 SVGAGI. V lost 2 bases, J lost 7 bases, and 7 bases stayed unmatched. CDR3 length equals 16 residues.

The rearrangement uses TRBV5-6 and TRBJ1-1; TRBD1 agrees at 12 bases. CDR1 is SGHDT, CDR2 YYEEEE, per germline. The ends lost 4 bases at V and 4 bases at J; junction bases unmatched: 8. CDR3 length equals 16 residues. CDR3 sequence reads: CASSPGTGGGSTEAFF. CDR3 coding DNA: TGTGCCAGCAGCCCTGGGACAGGGGGCGGAAGCACTGAAGCTTTCTTT.

Remarks on this clone: At one end the junction does not follow the germline gene, possibly because of a read error. The gene calls are TRBV5-1 and TRBJ1-5; no clear D gene. CDR1 and CDR2 from the germline V gene are SGHRS and YFSETQ. CDR3 length: 12 amino acids. The chain's CDR3 is CASSPEGGPAFF. The CDR3 coding sequence is TGCGCCAGCAGCCCCGAGGGAGGACCGGCCTTTTTT.

This clone was recorded a few times. This sequence joins TRBV30 and TRBJ2-3; 7 bases fit TRBD2. J gave up 2 bases and V 4 bases, and 15 bases lay outside the gene matches. In germline, CDR1 is GTSNPN, CDR2 SVGIG (reference sequence). The CDR3 loop spans 17 amino acids. In DNA form, the CDR3 reads TGTGCCTGGAAAGCTCAGGACGGGGGGTTCCTCACAGATACGCAGTATTTT. It codes for CAWKAQDGGFLTDTQYF.

The chain uses TRBV30 and TRBJ2-7; perhaps TRBD1 as D (5 bases). V shed 4 bases and J shed 4 bases, with 20 bases lying between them. Germline loops: CDR1 GTSNPN, CDR2 SVGIG (reference sequence). CDR3 length: 15 amino acids. This chain's CDR3 is CAWTPSGRVGYEQYF. Written as DNA, the CDR3 is TGTGCCTGGACCCCCTCAGGCAGGGTAGGTTACGAGCAGTACTTC. The variable domain in full, completed from reference TRBV30 and TRBJ2-7, reads SQTIHQWPATLVQPVGSPLSLECTVEGTSNPNLYWYRQAAGRGLQLLFYSVGIGQISSEVPQNLSASRPQDRQFILSSKKLLLSDSGFYLCAWTPSGRVGYEQYFGPGTRLTVT.

CDR3 DNA: TGTGCCAGTAGTATGGGACAAGCGAACCAAGAGACCCAGTACTTC. Protein product: CASSMGQANQETQYF. V and J are TRBV19 and TRBJ2-5, with D possibly TRBD1 on 6 matching bases. Germline V gene data show CDR1 as LNHDA and CDR2 as SQIVND (reference sequence). V dropped 3 bases and J dropped 0 bases, with 11 bases sitting between them. CDR3 size: 15 residues.

The CDR3 is CASSVSSRGRRLNTGELFF. The CDR3, as DNA: TGTGCCAGCAGTGTTTCCTCTCGCGGGAGGCGCTTAAACACCGGGGAGCTGTTTTTT. The chain recombines TRBV6-4 with TRBJ2-2, with 8 bases fitting TRBD2. The CDR3 has 19 residues. The germline V gene has CDR1 MRHNA and CDR2 SNTAGT. The V segment lost 4 bases and the J segment 2 bases; nucleotides outside the gene matches: 15.

This clone has a single count. This chain uses TRBV29-1 with TRBJ2-1, with D perhaps TRBD2 (5 bases). Germline loops: CDR1 SQVTM, CDR2 ANQGSEA. V was pared by 6 bases and J by 3 bases, with 12 bases between. The CDR3 runs to 13 residues. The CDR3 loop is CSVGRRGYNEQFF. The CDR3 DNA sequence: TGCAGCGTCGGAAGACGGGGCTACAATGAGCAGTTCTTC.

The V and J genes are TRBV9 and TRBJ1-1; D unclear. Trimming shortened V by 5 bases and J by 4 bases, and 9 bases separated the two germline ends. This CDR3 contains 12 residues. Looked up from germline, CDR1 is SGDLS and CDR2 is YYNGEE. This CDR3 reads CASSNSGTEAFF. CDR3 coding DNA: TGTGCCAGCAGTAATAGTGGCACTGAAGCTTTCTTT.

The chain uses TRBV4-1 and TRBJ1-4; TRBD1 is a possible D gene (6 bases). This CDR3 is built from 17 residues. V lost 2 bases to trimming and J lost 3 bases, with 16 bases between them. Germline V gives CDR1 MGHRA, CDR2 YSYEKL. The CDR3 here is CASSQPRGGAANEKLFF. CDR3 bases: TGCGCCAGCAGCCAACCTCGAGGGGGGGCGGCTAATGAAAAACTGTTTTTT.